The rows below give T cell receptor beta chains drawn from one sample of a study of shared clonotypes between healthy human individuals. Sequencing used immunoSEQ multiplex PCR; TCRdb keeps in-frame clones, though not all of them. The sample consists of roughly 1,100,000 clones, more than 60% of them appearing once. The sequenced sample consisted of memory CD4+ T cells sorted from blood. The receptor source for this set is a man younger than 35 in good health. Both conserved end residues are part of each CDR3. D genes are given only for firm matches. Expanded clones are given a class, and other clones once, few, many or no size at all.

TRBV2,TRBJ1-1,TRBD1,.,CATGGDSRTTEAFF,TGTGCCACAGGGGGGGACTCACGAACCACTGAAGCTTTCTTT
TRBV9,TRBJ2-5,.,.,CASSVSQGKETQYF,TGTGCCAGCAGCGTTTCACAGGGAAAAGAGACCCAGTACTTC
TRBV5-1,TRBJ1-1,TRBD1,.,CASSPRSVAGTVNTEAFF,TGCGCCAGCAGCCCTCGATCGGTCGCCGGGACAGTGAACACTGAAGCTTTCTTT
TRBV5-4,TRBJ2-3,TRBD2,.,CASSPRTSGTMGTDTQYF,TGTGCCAGCAGCCCTAGGACTAGCGGTACGATGGGCACAGATACGCAGTATTTT
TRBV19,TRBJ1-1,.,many,CASSKSQGNTEAFF,TGTGCCAGTAGTAAGTCACAGGGAAACACTGAAGCTTTCTTT
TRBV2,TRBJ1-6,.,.,CASSERSSYNSPLHF,TGTGCCAGCAGTGAAAGGAGCTCCTATAATTCACCCCTCCACTTT
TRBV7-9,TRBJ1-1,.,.,CASSVDRSFFTEAFF,TGTGCCAGCAGCGTTGACAGGTCTTTCTTCACTGAAGCTTTCTTT
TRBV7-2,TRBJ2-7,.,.,CASSLAETYEQYF,TGTGCCAGCAGCTTAGCGGAGACGTACGAGCAGTACTTC
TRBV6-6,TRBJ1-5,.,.,CASSSAGERQPQHF,TGTGCCAGCAGTTCGGCGGGAGAGAGGCAGCCCCAGCATTTT
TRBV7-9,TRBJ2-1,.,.,CASSLGGVDYEQFF,TGTGCCAGCAGCTTGGGCGGGGTGGACTACGAGCAGTTCTTC
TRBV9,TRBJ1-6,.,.,CASSVAPVGATYNSPLHF,TGTGCCAGCAGCGTAGCCCCCGTCGGAGCGACCTATAATTCACCCCTCCACTTT
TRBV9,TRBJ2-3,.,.,CASALSGEQGWADTQYF,TGTGCCAGCGCCCTGTCGGGGGAGCAGGGGTGGGCAGATACGCAGTATTTT
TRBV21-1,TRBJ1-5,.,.,CASSKGRNQPQHF,TGTGCCAGCAGCAAGGGACGGAATCAGCCCCAGCATTTT
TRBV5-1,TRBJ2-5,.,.,CASSLGLSKETQYF,TGCGCCAGCAGCTTGGGGCTCAGCAAAGAGACCCAGTACTTC
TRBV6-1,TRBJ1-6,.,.,CASTSYNSPLHF,TGTGCCAGCACCTCCTATAATTCACCCCTCCACTTT
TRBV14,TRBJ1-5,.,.,CASSQSSGGVRGQPQHF,TGTGCCAGCAGCCAGAGTAGCGGTGGAGTTCGGGGTCAGCCCCAGCATTTT
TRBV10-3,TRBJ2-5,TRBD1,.,CAISERTGGHQETQYF,TGTGCCATCAGTGAACGGACAGGGGGCCATCAAGAGACCCAGTACTTC
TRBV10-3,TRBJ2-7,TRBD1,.,CAISPGQGSYEQYF,TGTGCCATCAGCCCGGGACAGGGATCCTACGAGCAGTACTTC
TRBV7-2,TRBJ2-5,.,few,CASSLSSETQYF,TGTGCCAGCAGCTTAAGCTCGGAGACCCAGTACTTC
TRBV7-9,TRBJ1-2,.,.,CASSLVGGADGYTF,TGTGCCAGCAGCTTAGTGGGGGGCGCCGATGGCTACACCTTC
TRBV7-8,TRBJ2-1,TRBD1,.,CASSLPRDRAKNEQFF,TGTGCCAGCAGCTTACCCCGGGACAGGGCCAAGAATGAGCAGTTCTTC
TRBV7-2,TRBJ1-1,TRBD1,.,CASSLRTGAPEAFF,TGTGCCAGCAGCTTAAGGACAGGGGCGCCTGAAGCTTTCTTT
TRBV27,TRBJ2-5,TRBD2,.,CASSSTLTSGRPPDYF,TGTGCCAGCAGTTCGACCCTGACTAGCGGGAGGCCTCCAGATTACTTC
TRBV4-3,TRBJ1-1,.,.,CASSLLGVGATEAFF,TGCGCCAGCAGCCTCCTAGGAGTAGGGGCCACTGAAGCTTTCTTT
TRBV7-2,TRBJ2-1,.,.,CASSPRLGLGGSEQFF,TGTGCCAGCAGCCCCCGACTCGGCTTAGGGGGGAGTGAGCAGTTCTTC
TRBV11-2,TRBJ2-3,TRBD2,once,CASSLSSGGRADNTQYF,TGTGCCAGCAGCTTAAGCTCCGGCGGGAGGGCCGATAATACGCAGTATTTT
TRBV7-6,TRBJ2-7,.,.,CASSTYLERYF,TGTGCCAGCAGCACCTACCTCGAGCGGTACTTC
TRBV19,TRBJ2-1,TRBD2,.,CASRGEGRSNEQFF,TGTGCCAGTAGGGGGGAGGGCAGATCCAATGAGCAGTTCTTC
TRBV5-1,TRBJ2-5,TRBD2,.,CASSRQTSGGTPETQYF,TGCGCCAGCAGCCGCCAGACTAGCGGGGGGACTCCGGAGACCCAGTACTTC
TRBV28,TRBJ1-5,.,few,CASSIPDQPQHF,TGTGCCAGCAGTATCCCCGATCAGCCCCAGCATTTT
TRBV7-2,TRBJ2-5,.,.,CASSLGVGQETQYF,TGTGCCAGCAGCTTAGGGGTGGGACAAGAGACCCAGTACTTC
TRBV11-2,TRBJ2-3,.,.,CASSLAGTDTQYF,TGTGCCAGCAGCCTAGCAGGCACAGATACGCAGTATTTT
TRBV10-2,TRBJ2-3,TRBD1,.,CASSAGTGGADTQYF,TGCGCCAGCAGTGCCGGGACAGGGGGAGCAGATACGCAGTATTTT
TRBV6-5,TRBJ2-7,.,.,CASSYFSEQYF,TGTGCCAGCAGTTACTTCTCCGAGCAGTACTTC
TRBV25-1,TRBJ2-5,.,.,CASSGHGTSRVETQYF,TGTGCCAGCAGTGGCCACGGGACGTCGCGGGTAGAGACCCAGTACTTC
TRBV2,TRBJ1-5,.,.,CASSGGGGVGNQPQHF,TGTGCCAGCAGTGGGGGGGGCGGCGTAGGCAATCAGCCCCAGCATTTT
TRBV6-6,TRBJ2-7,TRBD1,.,CASRFGQGGTYEQYF,TGTGCCAGCAGATTCGGACAGGGGGGCACCTACGAGCAGTACTTC
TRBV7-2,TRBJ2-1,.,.,CASSLGPGRYNEQFF,TGTGCCAGCAGCTTAGGTCCCGGCAGGTACAATGAGCAGTTCTTC
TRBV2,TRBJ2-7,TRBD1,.,CASRSPGTGYYEQYF,TGTGCCAGCAGATCCCCCGGGACAGGGTACTACGAGCAGTACTTC
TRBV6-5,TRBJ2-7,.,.,CASSWRGYEQYF,TGTGCCAGCAGCTGGAGAGGGTACGAGCAGTACTTC